The clone carrying this TCR beta chain appeared a few times. Its target is not known. TCRdb's table, derived via immunoSEQ multiplex PCR, lists solely in-frame clones and lacks some. The sample carries roughly 240,000 clones, approximately 87% recorded once. The length of the CDR3 is 14 residues. Trimming took 3 bases from V and 7 from J; bases not matched to a gene: 6. Germline lookup yields CDR1 SGHRS and CDR2 YFSETQ. The data derive from a study of Ad26.COV2.S vaccination and SARS-CoV-2 variants. Study-wide context: Participants got Ad26.COV2.S intramuscularly, once or twice 56 days apart.

Broader study findings: A substantial breadth of spike-specific CD8+ and CD4+ T cell responses after vaccination has been reported. Ad26.COV2.S recipients had broader spike-specific TCRs (P = 0.0014).

The treatment here: 15 to 20 received Ad26.COV2.S at low or high dose, single or two shots; roughly five received placebo; per-sample allocation not given. Day 63 after the first injection of vaccine or placebo was the sampling time. In Boston, the donor was an adult between 18-55 years of age. This TCR came from a person aged 18-60 years who received the Ad26.COV2.S COVID-19 vaccine or a placebo. The material was peripheral blood, obtained in a trial of Ad26.COV2.S vaccine versus placebo. This sequence joins TRBV5-1 and TRBJ2-7; 11 nucleotides line up with TRBD2. In nucleotides, the CDR3 is TGCGCCAGCAGCTCGGGACTAGCGGAGGGGGAGCAGTACTTC. Translated, it gives CASSSGLAEGEQYF.